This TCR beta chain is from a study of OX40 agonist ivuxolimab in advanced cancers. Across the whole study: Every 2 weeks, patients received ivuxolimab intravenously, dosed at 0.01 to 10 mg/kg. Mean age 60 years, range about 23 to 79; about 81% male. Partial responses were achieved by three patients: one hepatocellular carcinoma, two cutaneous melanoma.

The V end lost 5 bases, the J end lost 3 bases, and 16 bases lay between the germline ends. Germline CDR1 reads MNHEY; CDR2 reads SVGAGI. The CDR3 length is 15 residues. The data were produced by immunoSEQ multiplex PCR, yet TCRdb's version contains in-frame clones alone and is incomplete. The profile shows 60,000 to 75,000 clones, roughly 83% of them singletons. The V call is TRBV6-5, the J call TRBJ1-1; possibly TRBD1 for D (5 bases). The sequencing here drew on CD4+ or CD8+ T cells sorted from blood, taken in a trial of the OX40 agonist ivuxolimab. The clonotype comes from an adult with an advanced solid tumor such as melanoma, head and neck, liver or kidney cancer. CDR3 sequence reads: CASSPAGGGYTEAFF. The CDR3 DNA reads TGTGCCAGCAGTCCCGCCGGGGGTGGGTACACTGAAGCTTTCTTT.